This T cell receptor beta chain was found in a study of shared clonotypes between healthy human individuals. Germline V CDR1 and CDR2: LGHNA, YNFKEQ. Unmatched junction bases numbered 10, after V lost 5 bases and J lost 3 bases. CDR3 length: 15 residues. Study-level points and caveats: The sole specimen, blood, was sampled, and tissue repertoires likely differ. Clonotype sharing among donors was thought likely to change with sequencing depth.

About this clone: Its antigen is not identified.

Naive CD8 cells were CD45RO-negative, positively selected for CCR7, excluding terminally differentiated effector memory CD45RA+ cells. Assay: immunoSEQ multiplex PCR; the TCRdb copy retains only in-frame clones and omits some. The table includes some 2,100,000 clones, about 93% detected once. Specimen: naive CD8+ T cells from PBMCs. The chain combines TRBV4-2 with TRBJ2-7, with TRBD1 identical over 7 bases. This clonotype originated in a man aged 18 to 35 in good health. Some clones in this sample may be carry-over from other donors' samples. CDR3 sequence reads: CASSEISGQVYEQYF. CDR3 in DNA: TGTGCCAGCAGCGAAATTTCCGGACAGGTCTACGAGCAGTACTTC.